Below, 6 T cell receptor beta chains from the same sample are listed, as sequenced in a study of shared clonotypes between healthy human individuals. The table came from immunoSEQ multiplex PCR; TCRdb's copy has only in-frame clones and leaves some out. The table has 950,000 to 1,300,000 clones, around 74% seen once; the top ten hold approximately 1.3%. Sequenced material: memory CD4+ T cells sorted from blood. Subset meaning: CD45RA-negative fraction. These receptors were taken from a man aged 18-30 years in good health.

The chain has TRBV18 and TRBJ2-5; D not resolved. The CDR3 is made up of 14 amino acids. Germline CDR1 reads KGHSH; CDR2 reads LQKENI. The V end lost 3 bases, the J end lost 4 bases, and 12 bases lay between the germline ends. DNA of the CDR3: TGTGCCAGCTCACCCGCGGCTGTTCGAGAGACCCAGTACTTC. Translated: CASSPAAVRETQYF.

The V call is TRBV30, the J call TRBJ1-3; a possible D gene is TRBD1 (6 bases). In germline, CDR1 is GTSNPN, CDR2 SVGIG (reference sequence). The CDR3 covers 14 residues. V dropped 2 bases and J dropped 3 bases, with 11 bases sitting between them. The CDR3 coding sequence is TGTGCCTGGAGTAAGTGGGGGCTTGGAAACACCATATATTTT. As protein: CAWSKWGLGNTIYF.

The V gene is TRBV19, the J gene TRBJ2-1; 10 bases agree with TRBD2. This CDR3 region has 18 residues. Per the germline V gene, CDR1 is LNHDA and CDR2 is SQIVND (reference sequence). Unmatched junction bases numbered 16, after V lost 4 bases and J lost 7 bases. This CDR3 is CASSTILPGLAIRNEQFF. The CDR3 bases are TGTGCCAGTAGTACGATTCTTCCGGGACTAGCGATAAGGAATGAGCAGTTCTTC.

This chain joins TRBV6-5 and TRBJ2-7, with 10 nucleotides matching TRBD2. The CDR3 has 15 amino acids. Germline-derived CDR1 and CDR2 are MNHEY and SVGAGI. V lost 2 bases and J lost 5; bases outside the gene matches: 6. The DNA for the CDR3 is TGTGCCAGCAGTTACGGGGCTAGCGGGAGCCACGAGCAGTACTTC. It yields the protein CASSYGASGSHEQYF.

In DNA form, the CDR3 reads TGTGCCAGCAGCCCCGGGACACCGAGCAATCAGCCCCAGCATTTT. Translation gives CASSPGTPSNQPQHF. The chain employs TRBV6-5 and TRBJ1-5; TRBD1 might be the D (6 bases). CDR1 is MNHEY and CDR2 is SVGAGI in the germline V gene. This CDR3 is built from 15 residues. V was clipped by 6 bases and J by 1 base, with 13 bases between them.

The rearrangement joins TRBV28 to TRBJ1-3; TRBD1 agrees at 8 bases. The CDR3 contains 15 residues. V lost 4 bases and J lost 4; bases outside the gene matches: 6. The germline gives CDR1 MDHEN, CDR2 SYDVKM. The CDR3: CASSSQGAKGNTIYF. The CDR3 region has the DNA TGTGCCAGCAGTTCCCAGGGGGCGAAGGGAAACACCATATATTTT.